One sample yielded the 32 T cell receptor beta chains listed below, sequenced in a study of a mutant IDH1 vaccine in newly diagnosed glioma. Method: immunoSEQ multiplex PCR; TCRdb's copy keeps in-frame clones and lacks some. In the table there are tens of thousands of clones, 80% to 90% of which are singletons. Antigens of these TCRs are unknown. Stated time point: week 47, end of study. Each dose delivered 300 ug of mutant IDH1 20-mer peptide subcutaneously with imiquimod. The specimen comprised PBMCs, sampled from a glioma patient whose treatment included an IDH1 peptide vaccine. The source is a woman in her 30s with glioma.

Worth noting for this clone: At the DNA level, this CDR3 is encoded by other sequences in the same sample as well. The V gene is TRBV30, the J gene TRBJ1-6; no firm D call. Trimming removed 3 bases at V and 1 base at J, with 7 bases between. This CDR3 contains 14 residues. Germline lookup yields CDR1 GTSNPN and CDR2 SVGIG (reference sequence). CDR3 nucleotides: TGTGCCTGGAGACGGGATTCCTATAATTCACCCCTCCACTTT. Its translation is CAWRRDSYNSPLHF.

The chain employs TRBV2 and TRBJ1-2, with D possibly being TRBD1 (5 bases). V was cut by 11 bases and J by 5 bases, with 18 bases left in between. The CDR3 length is 13 residues. Germline assignment: CDR1 SNHLY and CDR2 FYNNEI. The CDR3 spells CARETGTAYGYTF. CDR3 bases: TGTGCCCGCGAGACCGGGACCGCATATGGCTACACCTTC.

The J gene is TRBJ1-5, the V gene TRBV5-1; 10 bases align to TRBD1. CDR1 is SGHRS, CDR2 YFSETQ, per germline. V trimming: 4 bases; J trimming: 4 bases; junction bases outside the gene matches: 5. There are 15 residues in the CDR3. The CDR3 here is CASSVGTGANQPQHF. The CDR3 bases are TGCGCCAGCAGCGTCGGGACAGGGGCAAATCAGCCCCAGCATTTT.

This clone has only one observation. The chain recombines TRBV6-1 with TRBJ1-5; D is uncertain. V was trimmed by 6 bases and J by 2 bases, leaving 11 bases between them. There are 14 residues in the CDR3. Germline V gives CDR1 MNHNS, CDR2 SASEGT. The CDR3 bases are TGTGCCAGCAGGCGGGAGGCCGGCAATCAGCCCCAGCATTTT. Protein sequence: CASRREAGNQPQHF.

This chain connects TRBV7-9 to TRBJ1-4; TRBD1 might be the D (5 bases). Germline V CDR1 and CDR2: SEHNR, FQNEAQ (reference sequence). The CDR3 totals 15 residues. V was pared by 1 base and J by 13 bases, with 19 bases between. The CDR3 region has the DNA TGTGCCAGCAGCTTAGGATATGGCAGGGCGCAGGGACTGTTTTTT. Translation gives CASSLGYGRAQGLFF.

The chain links TRBV6-5 to TRBJ2-7; no clear D. Trimming took 6 bases from V and 2 from J, leaving 14 bases between them. The CDR3 consists of 14 residues. Per the germline V gene, CDR1 is MNHEY and CDR2 is SVGAGI. The CDR3 DNA follows: TGTGCCAGCAGAAAGAAGTGGGTAACCTACGAGCAGTACTTC. It translates to CASRKKWVTYEQYF.

The V gene is TRBV4-1, the J gene TRBJ2-5, with 11 bases aligning to TRBD2. Germline V gene data show CDR1 as MGHRA and CDR2 as YSYEKL. CDR3 length: 18 amino acids. V trimming: 0 bases; J trimming: 1 base; junction bases outside the gene matches: 7. The chain's CDR3 is CASSQDISLAGGQETQYF. Written as DNA, the CDR3 is TGCGCCAGCAGCCAAGATATAAGCCTAGCGGGGGGCCAAGAGACCCAGTACTTC.

The V gene is TRBV5-4, the J gene TRBJ1-1; a possible D gene is TRBD1 (6 bases). Germline lookup yields CDR1 SGHNT and CDR2 YYREEE (reference sequence). CDR3 length equals 14 residues. Trimming took off 3 bases at V and 5 bases at J, with 14 bases between the two ends. The CDR3 DNA reads as TGTGCCAGCAGCTACCTCCAGGGGATTACTGAAGCTTTCTTT. This sequence encodes CASSYLQGITEAFF.

The gene calls are TRBV6-5 and TRBJ2-3; 8 positions match TRBD1. Germline CDR1 MNHEY, CDR2 SVGAGI. Trimming took 2 bases from V and 4 from J; bases not matched to a gene: 2. The CDR3 spans 14 residues. CDR3 coding DNA: TGTGCCAGCAGTTACCAGGGGGCCCCAGATACGCAGTATTTT. Translated, it gives CASSYQGAPDTQYF.

This chain connects TRBV5-6 to TRBJ1-3; TRBD1 matches at 8 bases. Germline V CDR1 and CDR2: SGHDT, YYEEEE. The ends lost 2 bases at V and 6 bases at J; junction bases unmatched: 4. This CDR3 has 14 residues. The CDR3 nucleotides read TGTGCCAGCAGCTTCCGGGACAGGTTAAACACCATATATTTT. Its protein product is CASSFRDRLNTIYF.

The V call is TRBV10-2, the J call TRBJ1-5, with 12 bases lining up with TRBD1. Germline V gives CDR1 WSHSY, CDR2 SAAADI. Losses at the gene ends were 2 bases for V and 5 bases for J; bases not matched to a gene: 13. The CDR3 has 19 residues. CDR3 coding DNA: TGCGCCAGCAGTGAGAACTGGGACAGGGGGCGGATGGGGGATCAGCCCCAGCATTTT. This encodes CASSENWDRGRMGDQPQHF.

In its sample, this clone was seen a few times. The CDR3 sequence is CASSGLTSFQAFF. The CDR3 DNA sequence: TGCGCCAGCAGCGGACTGACATCATTCCAAGCTTTCTTT. The chain carries TRBV5-1 and TRBJ1-1; D is uncertain. The CDR3 has 13 residues. Germline V lookup: CDR1 SGHRS, CDR2 YFSETQ. V lost 4 bases, J lost 9 bases, and 16 bases lay in between.

CDR3 DNA: TGTGCCAGCAGCTTCCTCACAGATACGCAGTATTTT. It specifies CASSFLTDTQYF. This chain joins TRBV13 and TRBJ2-3; D unresolved. CDR1 is PRHDT and CDR2 is FYEKMQ in the germline V gene (reference sequence). V was shortened by 3 bases and J by 2 bases, with 3 bases between the two germline ends. This CDR3 region has 12 residues. Based on the CDR3 plus reference TRBV13 and TRBJ2-3, the full variable domain is AAGVIQSPRHLIKEKRETATLKCYPIPRHDTVYWYQQGPGQDPQFLISFYEKMQSDKGSIPDRFSAQQFSDYHSELNMSSLELGDSALYFCASSFLTDTQYFGPGTRLTVL.

The chain recombines TRBV6-5 with TRBJ1-2; 10 nucleotides line up with TRBD1. This CDR3 has 15 residues. Germline values: CDR1 MNHEY, CDR2 SVGAGI. V shed 6 bases and J 2 bases; nucleotides not matched to a gene: 6. In DNA, the CDR3 is TGTGCCAGCAGCTTCGGGGGACAGGGGAACTATGGCTACACCTTC. It encodes CASSFGGQGNYGYTF.

The chain employs TRBV27 and TRBJ1-6; 10 bases align to TRBD1. CDR3 length equals 12 residues. Germline loops: CDR1 MNHEY, CDR2 SMNVEV (reference sequence). J gave up 10 bases and V 8 bases, and 2 bases lay outside the gene matches. The CDR3 coding sequence is TGTGCCAGCGGGACAGGGGTGTCACCCCTCCACTTT. Residues: CASGTGVSPLHF.

The chain recombines TRBV6-5 with TRBJ1-1; D might be TRBD1 (5 bases). The ends were cut back, 6 bases at V and 1 base at J, with 12 bases in the middle. The CDR3 contains 14 residues. Per the germline V gene, CDR1 is MNHEY and CDR2 is SVGAGI. This chain's CDR3 is CASRVKRGNTEAFF. DNA for the CDR3: TGTGCCAGCAGAGTTAAGAGGGGGAACACTGAAGCTTTCTTT.

J is TRBJ1-2 and V is TRBV2; D not resolved. CDR1 SNHLY and CDR2 FYNNEI come from the germline V gene. The CDR3 runs to 10 residues. Trimming stripped 6 bases from V and 7 bases from J, with 6 bases between. The CDR3 region has the DNA TGTGCCAGCAGCGCTGCTGGCTACACCTTC. It is translated as CASSAAGYTF.

The gene calls are TRBV6-1 and TRBJ2-7, with D uncertain. Trimming pared 2 bases from V and 0 bases from J, leaving 11 bases between. Germline-derived CDR1 and CDR2 are MNHNS and SASEGT. The length of the CDR3 is 15 residues. The DNA of the CDR3 is TGTGCCAGCAGTGAAATGGCCCCCACCTCCTACGAGCAGTACTTC. Protein product: CASSEMAPTSYEQYF.

The chain joins TRBV5-8 to TRBJ2-5; tentative D call: TRBD1 (6 bases). V dropped 4 bases and J dropped 7 bases, with 20 bases sitting between them. The CDR3 length is 15 residues. Per the germline V gene, CDR1 is SGHTS and CDR2 is YDEGEE. The CDR3 protein is CASSPEGQTSGTQYF. CDR3 DNA sequence: TGTGCCAGCAGCCCCGAAGGACAGACTTCAGGGACCCAGTACTTC.

The chain joins TRBV6-4 to TRBJ2-7; D is unclear. CDR1 is MRHNA, CDR2 SNTAGT, per germline. The CDR3 is 16 amino acids. The V and J ends lost 6 bases and 0 bases respectively, with 18 bases between them. The CDR3 region has the DNA TGTGCCAGCAGGTCAGGACGTCGTGAAAGCTCCTACGAGCAGTACTTC. As protein: CASRSGRRESSYEQYF.

This clone has only one observation. V usage is TRBV6-1 and J usage is TRBJ1-2; D may be TRBD1 (6 bases). This CDR3 comprises 14 residues. Germline V CDR1 and CDR2: MNHNS, SASEGT. The ends were cut back, 4 bases at V and 4 bases at J, with 13 bases in the middle. The CDR3 nucleotides are TGTGCCAGCAGTGTCAACGACAGGCTCTATGGCTACACCTTC. Protein: CASSVNDRLYGYTF.

This clone was counted once. CDR3: CASSASGTGVGSNYGYTF. In nucleotides, the CDR3 is TGTGCCAGCAGCGCCTCCGGGACAGGGGTCGGCTCTAACTATGGCTACACCTTC. The rearrangement uses TRBV7-9 and TRBJ1-2, with 10 bases matching TRBD1. Germline V lookup: CDR1 SEHNR, CDR2 FQNEAQ (reference sequence). The CDR3 spans 18 residues. With V trimmed by 5 bases and J by 0 bases, 12 bases remained unmatched.

The gene calls are TRBV5-1 and TRBJ2-7, with D possibly called TRBD1 or TRBD2 (6 bases each). The CDR3 covers 15 residues. The germline V gene has CDR1 SGHRS and CDR2 YFSETQ. Trimming took off 3 bases at V and 7 bases at J, with 20 bases between the two ends. CDR3 loop: CASSYTGPVRGEQYF. CDR3 in DNA: TGCGCCAGCAGCTACACAGGGCCCGTCCGGGGGGAGCAGTACTTC.

The chain combines TRBV5-6 with TRBJ1-1; D possibly corresponds to TRBD1 (5 bases). The CDR3 has 15 amino acids. The V and J ends lost 1 base and 1 base respectively, with 11 bases between them. Germline CDR1 is SGHDT and CDR2 is YYEEEE. The CDR3, as DNA: TGTGCCAGCAGCTTGCCGGGGCCCCCGAACACTGAAGCTTTCTTT. Its translation: CASSLPGPPNTEAFF.

The chain joins TRBV6-1 to TRBJ1-5; unclear D gene. This CDR3 comprises 15 residues. Germline lookup yields CDR1 MNHNS and CDR2 SASEGT. The V and J ends lost 1 base and 6 bases respectively, with 13 bases between them. Here the CDR3 reads CASSEGGGLLQPQHF. The DNA for the CDR3 is TGTGCCAGCAGTGAAGGGGGAGGACTCCTTCAGCCCCAGCATTTT.

This chain uses TRBV2 with TRBJ2-2; 9 nucleotides line up with TRBD2. The CDR3 has 13 residues. Looked up from germline, CDR1 is SNHLY and CDR2 is FYNNEI. The trim removed 7 bases at V and 5 bases at J, leaving 2 bases unmatched. CDR3 loop: CASKAGGTGELFF. CDR3 bases: TGTGCCAGCAAGGCGGGAGGGACCGGGGAGCTGTTTTTT.

The chain couples TRBV7-2 to TRBJ1-1; D is perhaps TRBD1 (5 bases). Germline V lookup: CDR1 SGHTA, CDR2 FQGNSA. This CDR3 is built from 15 residues. Trimming pared 4 bases from V and 5 bases from J, leaving 17 bases between. The CDR3 sequence: CASSYPPRGGTEAFF. The DNA of the CDR3 is TGTGCCAGCAGCTACCCACCACGTGGGGGGACTGAAGCTTTCTTT.

The chain joins TRBV6-1 to TRBJ1-1; 9 bases are a match to TRBD1. V dropped 7 bases and J dropped 10; count of bases not matched to a gene: 16. CDR3 size: 15 residues. Germline CDR1 MNHNS, CDR2 SASEGT. The CDR3 reads CASIPGQGVKSVAFF. In DNA form, the CDR3 reads TGTGCCAGCATCCCGGGACAGGGTGTGAAATCGGTAGCTTTCTTT.

The V call is TRBV5-1, the J call TRBJ1-1, with D unresolved. The V and J ends lost 0 bases and 0 bases respectively, with 6 bases between them. There are 14 residues in the CDR3. The germline gives CDR1 SGHRS, CDR2 YFSETQ. CDR3 protein: CASSLEALNTEAFF. CDR3 sequence (DNA): TGCGCCAGCAGCTTGGAGGCACTGAACACTGAAGCTTTCTTT.

The chain links TRBV6-1 to TRBJ2-6; D gene unclear. The germline V gene has CDR1 MNHNS and CDR2 SASEGT. This CDR3 is 14 amino acids long. Trimming took 5 bases from V and 4 from J, leaving 9 bases between them. CDR3 sequence: CASSPKTGANVLTF. CDR3 in DNA: TGTGCCAGCAGTCCGAAGACAGGGGCCAACGTCCTGACTTTC.

Only one count was recorded for this clone. The chain joins TRBV6-1 to TRBJ2-5; possible D gene TRBD1, 6 bases. The CDR3 has 16 residues. The germline gives CDR1 MNHNS, CDR2 SASEGT. The germline V and J ends were trimmed by 2 bases and 6 bases, with 19 bases remaining between them. The CDR3 sequence: CASSERTGGRYKTQYF. DNA for the CDR3: TGTGCCAGCAGTGAAAGGACTGGGGGCAGGTATAAGACCCAGTACTTC.

The J gene is TRBJ2-5, the V gene TRBV5-1; D call uncertain. Trimming took off 3 bases at V and 1 base at J, with 1 base between the two ends. Per the germline V gene, CDR1 is SGHRS and CDR2 is YFSETQ. This CDR3 is built from 11 residues. The CDR3 nucleotides are TGCGCCAGCAGCTCCCAAGAGACCCAGTACTTC. The encoded protein is CASSSQETQYF.